This T cell receptor (beta chain) emerged from a study of T-cell reconstitution after alpha-beta-depleted transplantation in children. Study outcomes and limitations: T-cell counts and diversity at one year post-transplant came mainly from newly produced T cells. After transplant, high TCRbeta diversity at day 60 in some patients arose from surviving recipient T cells and thymic progenitors. Several hundred graft clones that had expanded were reportedly the source of alpha-beta T cells about two months after transplant.

Germline V gives CDR1 SGDLS, CDR2 YYNGEE. V lost 0 bases and J 4 bases, leaving 10 bases between the germline ends. The CDR3 length is 14 residues. A remark on this clonotype: Its target is not known.

Unique molecular identifiers were used to barcode this TCRbeta library. TCRdb fed the PCR reads into MiXCR, producing one record per CDR3 protein. This table has 350,000 to 500,000 distinct CDR3 sequences, about 40% appearing once. The source is a girl aged 2-10 years with aplastic anemia, due to receive a stem cell transplant. The chain is built from TRBV9 and TRBJ2-5; no clear D. This material consisted of PBMCs, taken before TCRalphabeta/CD19-depleted stem cell transplant. This CDR3 reads CASSVELERETQYF. In nucleotides, the CDR3 is TGTGCCAGCAGCGTAGAGTTGGAGCGAGAGACCCAGTACTTC.